This T cell receptor (beta chain) was identified in a study of blood T cell repertoires in COVID-19. Overall study context: Some COVID-19 samples were acute and others convalescent; all came from the United States, Italy and Spain. From T cells, B-cell-depleted T cells, or PBMCs came the material, which was cDNA or gDNA.

After removal of 5 bases from V and 5 bases from J, the junction contained 11 bases not matched to a gene. This CDR3 comprises 15 residues. Looked up from germline, CDR1 is SGHTA and CDR2 is FQGNSA. In the source study's methods: Amplifying reference gene primers gave estimates of nucleated cell counts. Assay used: immunoSEQ multiplex PCR; TCRdb lists only in-frame clones, some missing. From that table come the V and J calls and clone size; the DNA was used to work out D and trimming. The table shows 50,000 to 60,000 clones, with around nine tenths occurring only once. This clone appeared a single time.

The clonotype originates from a woman older than 75 with acute or convalescent COVID-19. The rearrangement uses TRBV7-2 and TRBJ1-2; 7 bases fit TRBD1. Sample: peripheral blood. The CDR3 loop is CASSVTGTGGYGYTF. The CDR3 region has the DNA TGTGCCAGCAGCGTGACAGGGACTGGCGGATATGGCTACACCTTC.